This entry lists 11 T cell receptor beta chains sequenced from one sample in a study of cytotoxic CD8 clonotypes in ibrutinib-treated CLL. Some clones are missing from TCRdb's copy, which holds only in-frame ones; the method was immunoSEQ multiplex PCR. The table includes over 70,000 clones, 86% detected once. Sequencing was performed on PBMCs, taken before ibrutinib treatment. The source is a human donor with chronic lymphocytic leukemia.

The chain has TRBV6-5 and TRBJ2-7; TRBD1 matches 8 bases. CDR3 length: 15 residues. With 5 bases clipped from V and 2 bases from J, the junction kept 8 bases outside the gene matches. CDR1 and CDR2 (germline): MNHEY, SVGAGI. The CDR3 bases are TGTGCCAGCAGTAAACGACAGGGGTCAACCTACGAGCAGTACTTC. Its translation is CASSKRQGSTYEQYF.

The chain couples TRBV6-1 to TRBJ1-2; no firm D call. The CDR3 spans 13 residues. Germline V lookup: CDR1 MNHNS, CDR2 SASEGT. V lost 7 bases and J 3 bases, leaving 12 bases between the germline ends. The CDR3 reads CASMTSRDYGYTF. In DNA form, the CDR3 reads TGTGCCAGCATGACCTCCAGAGACTATGGCTACACCTTC.

The chain links TRBV6-5 to TRBJ1-1; D is unclear. CDR1 is MNHEY and CDR2 is SVGAGI in the germline V gene. Trimming removed 4 bases at V and 1 base at J, with 10 bases between. The CDR3 sequence is 14 residues long. In DNA form, the CDR3 reads TGTGCCAGCAGTTTTGTGGGAGCGAACACTGAAGCTTTCTTT. Translated: CASSFVGANTEAFF.

This chain joins TRBV14 and TRBJ2-5, with D possibly matching TRBD2 (5 bases). V shed 3 bases and J shed 4 bases, with 15 bases lying between them. The CDR3 spans 15 residues. Per germline, CDR1 SGHDN and CDR2 FVKESK. For the CDR3, the DNA is TGTGCCAGCAGCCAGGTGGGAGTGATTGGAGAGACCCAGTACTTC. Amino acid sequence: CASSQVGVIGETQYF.

This chain joins TRBV10-1 and TRBJ2-7; D is uncertain. The V end lost 7 bases, the J end lost 1 base, and 20 bases lay between the germline ends. Germline V gene lookup returns CDR1 WNHNN and CDR2 SYGVQD (reference sequence). The CDR3 has 16 residues. The CDR3: CASKEVKHDGSYEQYF. The CDR3 coding sequence is TGCGCCAGCAAGGAAGTCAAGCACGACGGGTCCTACGAGCAGTACTTC.

This chain links TRBV4-1 with TRBJ2-1; D may correspond to TRBD1 or TRBD2 (5 bases each). Germline lookup yields CDR1 MGHRA and CDR2 YSYEKL. The CDR3 contains 17 residues. Trimming pared 4 bases from V and 8 bases from J, leaving 24 bases between. The CDR3 loop is CASSPLGVGRISDEQFF. CDR3 coding DNA: TGCGCCAGCAGCCCCCTGGGGGTGGGTCGAATATCGGATGAGCAGTTCTTC.

V gene TRBV7-6 combines with J gene TRBJ2-2; D is undetermined. The CDR3 has 14 amino acids. Trimming took off 4 bases at V and 2 bases at J, with 8 bases between the two ends. The germline V gene has CDR1 SGHVS and CDR2 FNYEAQ. The CDR3 protein is CASSSTRNTGELFF. The CDR3 DNA sequence: TGTGCCAGCAGCTCAACAAGAAACACCGGGGAGCTGTTTTTT.

The chain's CDR3 is CATSRRTQAPDTQYF. The CDR3 DNA reads TGTGCCACCAGCAGGCGGACTCAGGCCCCAGATACGCAGTATTTT. The chain carries TRBV15 and TRBJ2-3; D might be TRBD2 (5 bases). This CDR3 has 15 amino acids. Germline V gene sequence: CDR1 LNHNV, CDR2 YYDKDF (reference sequence). The V end lost 3 bases, the J end lost 4 bases, and 14 bases lay between the germline ends.

This clone was recorded once. The J gene is TRBJ1-5, the V gene TRBV7-2; D unresolved. CDR3 length equals 17 residues. Trimming pared 5 bases from V and 1 base from J, leaving 18 bases between. Per the germline V gene, CDR1 is SGHTA and CDR2 is FQGNSA. CDR3 protein: CASSLRQLGRSNQPQHF. The CDR3 DNA follows: TGTGCCAGCAGCCTCCGACAACTAGGACGGAGCAATCAGCCCCAGCATTTT.

V and J are TRBV11-2 and TRBJ2-1; 7 nucleotides line up with TRBD1. This CDR3 contains 17 residues. Germline-derived CDR1 and CDR2 are SGHAT and FQNNGV. V shed 4 bases and J 4 bases; nucleotides not matched to a gene: 13. The CDR3 DNA follows: TGTGCCAGCAGCTCACCTGTAGGGGGCCGAGGTTACAATGAGCAGTTCTTC. Encoded protein: CASSSPVGGRGYNEQFF. The full variable domain, with the rest looked up from reference TRBV11-2 and TRBJ2-1, is EAGVAQSPRYKIIEKRQSVAFWCNPISGHATLYWYQQILGQGPKLLIQFQNNGVVDDSQLPKDRFSAERLKGVDSTLKIQPAKLEDSAVYLCASSSPVGGRGYNEQFFGPGTRLTVL.

This chain links TRBV5-1 with TRBJ2-7; 9 bases fit TRBD2. CDR1 is SGHRS, CDR2 YFSETQ, per germline. V shed 4 bases and J 5 bases; nucleotides not matched to a gene: 16. The CDR3 loop spans 17 amino acids. CDR3 protein: CASSIGTSTAQEDEQYF. The DNA for the CDR3 is TGCGCCAGCAGCATAGGGACTAGCACCGCCCAAGAGGACGAGCAGTACTTC. Using reference TRBV5-1 and TRBJ2-7 for the parts outside the CDR3, the full variable domain is KAGVTQTPRYLIKTRGQQVTLSCSPISGHRSVSWYQQTPGQGLQFLFEYFSETQRNKGNFPGRFSGRQFSNSRSEMNVSTLELGDSALYLCASSIGTSTAQEDEQYFGPGTRLTVT.